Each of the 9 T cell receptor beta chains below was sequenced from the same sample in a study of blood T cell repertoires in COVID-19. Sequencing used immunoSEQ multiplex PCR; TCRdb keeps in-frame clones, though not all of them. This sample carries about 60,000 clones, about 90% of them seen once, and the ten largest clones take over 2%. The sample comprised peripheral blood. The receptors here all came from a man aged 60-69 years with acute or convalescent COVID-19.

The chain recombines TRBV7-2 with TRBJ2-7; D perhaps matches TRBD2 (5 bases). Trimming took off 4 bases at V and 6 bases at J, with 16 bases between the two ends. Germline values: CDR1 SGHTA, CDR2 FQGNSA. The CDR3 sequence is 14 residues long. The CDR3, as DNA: TGTGCCAGCAGCTCAGAACCGGGGTACTCCGAGCAGTACTTC. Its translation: CASSSEPGYSEQYF.

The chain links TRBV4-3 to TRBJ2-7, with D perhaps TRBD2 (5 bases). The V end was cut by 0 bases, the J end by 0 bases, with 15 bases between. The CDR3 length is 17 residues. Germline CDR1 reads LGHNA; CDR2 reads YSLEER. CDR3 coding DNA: TGCGCCAGCAGCCAAGATCGAAAAGCGGTGAACTCCTACGAGCAGTACTTC. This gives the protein CASSQDRKAVNSYEQYF.

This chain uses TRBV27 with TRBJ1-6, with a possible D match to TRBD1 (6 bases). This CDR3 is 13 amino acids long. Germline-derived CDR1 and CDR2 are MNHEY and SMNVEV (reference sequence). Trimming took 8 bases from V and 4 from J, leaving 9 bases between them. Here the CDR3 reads CASRTDYNSPLHF. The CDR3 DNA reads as TGTGCCAGCCGGACAGATTATAATTCACCCCTCCACTTT.

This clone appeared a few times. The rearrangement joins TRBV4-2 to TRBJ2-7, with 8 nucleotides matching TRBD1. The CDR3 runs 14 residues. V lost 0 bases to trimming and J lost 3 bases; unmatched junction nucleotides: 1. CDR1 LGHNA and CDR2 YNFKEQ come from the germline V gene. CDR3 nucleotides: TGTGCCAGCAGCCAAGACAGGGGGCGCTACGAGCAGTACTTC. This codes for CASSQDRGRYEQYF.

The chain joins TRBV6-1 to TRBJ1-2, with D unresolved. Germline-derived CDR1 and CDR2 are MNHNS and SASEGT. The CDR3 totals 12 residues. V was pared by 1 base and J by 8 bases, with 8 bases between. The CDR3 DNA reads TGTGCCAGCAGTGAAGGGGAGTTGGGCTACACCTTC. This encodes CASSEGELGYTF.

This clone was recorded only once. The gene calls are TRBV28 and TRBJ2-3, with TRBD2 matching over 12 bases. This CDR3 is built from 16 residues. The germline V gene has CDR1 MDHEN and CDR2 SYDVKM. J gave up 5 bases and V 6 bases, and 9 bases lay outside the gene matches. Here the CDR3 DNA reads TGTGCCAGCAGGCCCCTAGCGGGAGGGCCGGTAGATACGCAGTATTTT. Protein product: CASRPLAGGPVDTQYF.

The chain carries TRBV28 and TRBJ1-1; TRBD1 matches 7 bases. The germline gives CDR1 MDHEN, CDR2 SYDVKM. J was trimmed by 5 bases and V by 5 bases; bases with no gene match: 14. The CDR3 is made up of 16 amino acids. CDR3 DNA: TGTGCCAGCAGTCTCCCGAGTGCAGGGGGAGGAACTGAAGCTTTCTTT. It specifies CASSLPSAGGGTEAFF.

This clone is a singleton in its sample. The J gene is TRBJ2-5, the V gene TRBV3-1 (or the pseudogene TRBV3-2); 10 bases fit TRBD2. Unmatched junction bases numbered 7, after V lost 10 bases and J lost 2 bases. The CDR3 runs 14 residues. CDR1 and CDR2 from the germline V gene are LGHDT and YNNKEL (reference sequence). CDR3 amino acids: CATGPSGRQETQYF. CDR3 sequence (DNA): TGTGCCACTGGTCCTAGCGGGAGACAAGAGACCCAGTACTTC.

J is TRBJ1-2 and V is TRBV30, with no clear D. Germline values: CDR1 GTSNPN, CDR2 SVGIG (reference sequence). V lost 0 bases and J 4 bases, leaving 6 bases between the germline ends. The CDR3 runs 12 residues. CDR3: CAWSVQIYGYTF. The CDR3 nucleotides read TGTGCCTGGAGTGTACAAATCTATGGCTACACCTTC. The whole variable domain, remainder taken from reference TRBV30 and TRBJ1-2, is SQTIHQWPATLVQPVGSPLSLECTVEGTSNPNLYWYRQAAGRGLQLLFYSVGIGQISSEVPQNLSASRPQDRQFILSSKKLLLSDSGFYLCAWSVQIYGYTFGSGTRLTVV.